The 32 T cell receptor beta chains below come from one sample, sequenced in a study of cytomegalovirus exposure and HLA in healthy donors. PCR employed 60 Vbeta and 13 Jbeta primers. TCRdb's table, derived via immunoSEQ multiplex PCR, lists solely in-frame clones and lacks some. The sample consists of about 88,000 clones, about 67% of them appearing once. Sequenced material: PBMCs. The receptors come from a young woman in good health and CMV-seropositive.

The chain combines TRBV27 with TRBJ2-7; 8 bases fit TRBD2. Germline V gene lookup returns CDR1 MNHEY and CDR2 SMNVEV (reference sequence). V shed 6 bases and J 3 bases; nucleotides not matched to a gene: 10. The CDR3 runs 15 residues. DNA of the CDR3: TGTGCCAGCAGCCCCAGGGCGCTAGCGGGCTACGAGCAGTACTTC. This codes for CASSPRALAGYEQYF.

The chain uses TRBV5-5 and TRBJ2-7; TRBD1 matches at 9 bases. The trim removed 0 bases at V and 4 bases at J, leaving 8 bases unmatched. Germline CDR1 reads SGHKS; CDR2 reads YYEKEE (reference sequence). CDR3 length equals 16 residues. The CDR3 bases are TGTGCCAGCAGCTTGGGACCACAGGGGGCGTTATACGAGCAGTACTTC. It codes for CASSLGPQGALYEQYF.

The chain joins TRBV6-5 to TRBJ1-4, with 9 bases matching TRBD1. Losses at the gene ends were 6 bases for V and 7 bases for J; bases not matched to a gene: 9. This CDR3 region has 15 residues. CDR1 and CDR2 from the germline V gene are MNHEY and SVGAGI. The CDR3 reads CASSSEADRGEKLFF. The DNA for the CDR3 is TGTGCCAGCAGCTCTGAGGCGGACAGGGGTGAAAAACTGTTTTTT.

The chain recombines TRBV27 with TRBJ2-4, with D perhaps matching TRBD1 (5 bases). V lost 2 bases to trimming and J lost 6 bases, with 8 bases between them. Germline assignment: CDR1 MNHEY and CDR2 SMNVEV (reference sequence). CDR3 length: 13 amino acids. CDR3 bases: TGTGCCAGCAGTTTAGGTACAGGAAACATTCAGTACTTC. As protein: CASSLGTGNIQYF.

The V and J genes are TRBV11-2 and TRBJ2-2; 8 bases match TRBD2. The CDR3 has 15 amino acids. Trimming cost V 1 base and J 5 bases; bases outside gene matches: 3. Germline V gene lookup returns CDR1 SGHAT and CDR2 FQNNGV. The CDR3 protein is CASSLGAGGTGELFF. As DNA, the CDR3 is TGTGCCAGCAGCTTAGGTGCGGGGGGAACCGGGGAGCTGTTTTTT.

The chain links TRBV7-2 to TRBJ1-1; D unresolved. V was shortened by 0 bases and J by 8 bases, with 4 bases between the two germline ends. CDR3 size: 11 residues. CDR1 is SGHTA and CDR2 is FQGNSA in the germline V gene. The CDR3 DNA reads as TGTGCCAGCAGCTTAGCGGCCGAAGCTTTCTTT. Residues: CASSLAAEAFF.

This clone was seen a single time. The V call is TRBV4-1, the J call TRBJ2-7, with 8 bases that match TRBD2. This CDR3 is built from 16 residues. With V trimmed by 5 bases and J by 0 bases, 9 bases remained unmatched. The germline V gene has CDR1 MGHRA and CDR2 YSYEKL. The CDR3 region is CASSDPGGTSSYEQYF. The CDR3 DNA reads as TGCGCCAGCAGCGACCCGGGAGGGACTAGCTCCTACGAGCAGTACTTC.

The J gene is TRBJ2-1, the V gene TRBV7-2; weak D call: TRBD2 (5 bases). V lost 5 bases and J 3 bases, leaving 14 bases between the germline ends. CDR3 length: 15 amino acids. Germline V gene lookup returns CDR1 SGHTA and CDR2 FQGNSA. This CDR3 reads CASSPSPGIYNEQFF. Here the CDR3 DNA reads TGTGCCAGCAGCCCAAGCCCCGGGATCTACAATGAGCAGTTCTTC.

This clone was detected a few times. The rearrangement joins TRBV7-8 to TRBJ2-3; D is ambiguous. CDR3 length equals 14 residues. The V and J ends lost 3 bases and 2 bases respectively, with 9 bases between them. The germline V gene has CDR1 SGHVS and CDR2 FQNEAQ. This CDR3 is CASSLSSLTDTQYF. The CDR3 DNA sequence: TGTGCCAGCAGCTTGTCTTCCCTCACAGATACGCAGTATTTT.

This chain uses TRBV11-2 with TRBJ1-2; TRBD1 agrees at 9 bases. From germline, CDR1 is SGHAT and CDR2 FQNNGV. V lost 0 bases and J lost 6; bases outside the gene matches: 5. The CDR3 is made up of 15 amino acids. The CDR3 nucleotides are TGTGCCAGCAGCTTAGATCATCGGACAGGGGATGGCTACACCTTC. Amino acids: CASSLDHRTGDGYTF.

The chain uses TRBV6-6 and TRBJ2-5; D possibly corresponds to TRBD1 (5 bases). Looked up from germline, CDR1 is MNHNY and CDR2 is SVGAGI (reference sequence). The CDR3 covers 13 residues. V gave up 7 bases and J gave up 5 bases, with 14 bases separating them. The CDR3 region has the DNA TGTGCCAGCACTTTACCCCCAGGGGAGACCCAGTACTTC. Its translation is CASTLPPGETQYF.

This clone has more than one count but fewer than ten. The chain couples TRBV15 to TRBJ2-7; no clear D. Germline assignment: CDR1 LNHNV and CDR2 YYDKDF (reference sequence). The CDR3 consists of 15 residues. The V end lost 4 bases, the J end lost 0 bases, and 13 bases lay between the germline ends. Written as DNA, the CDR3 is TGTGCCACCAGCACCGGGTTCGAACCCTCCTACGAGCAGTACTTC. It translates to CATSTGFEPSYEQYF. Full variable domain (outside the CDR3, taken from reference TRBV15 and TRBJ2-7): DAMVIQNPRYQVTQFGKPVTLSCSQTLNHNVMYWYQQKSSQAPKLLFHYYDKDFNNEADTPDNFQSRRPNTSFCFLDIRSPGLGDTAMYLCATSTGFEPSYEQYFGPGTRLTVT.

The rearrangement uses TRBV7-2 and TRBJ2-3; 9 nucleotides align to TRBD2. Germline V gene lookup returns CDR1 SGHTA and CDR2 FQGNSA. The V and J ends lost 5 bases and 2 bases, in that order; junction bases with no gene match: 8. The CDR3 has 16 amino acids. CDR3: CASSRGAGGVTDTQYF. Written as DNA, the CDR3 is TGTGCCAGCAGCCGAGGGGCGGGAGGGGTCACAGATACGCAGTATTTT.

This chain joins TRBV19 and TRBJ1-5, with D possibly matching TRBD1 (6 bases). Germline lookup yields CDR1 LNHDA and CDR2 SQIVND (reference sequence). The CDR3 covers 16 residues. V was shortened by 1 base and J by 8 bases, with 18 bases between the two germline ends. The CDR3 reads CASSIVRGGGFKPQHF. Written as DNA, the CDR3 is TGTGCCAGTAGTATAGTACGCGGGGGCGGCTTTAAGCCCCAGCATTTT.

The rearrangement uses TRBV7-9 and TRBJ2-3, with D perhaps TRBD1 (5 bases). Germline V gene data show CDR1 as SEHNR and CDR2 as FQNEAQ (reference sequence). V lost 4 bases and J 8 bases, leaving 10 bases between the germline ends. The CDR3 covers 12 residues. In DNA, the CDR3 is TGTGCCAGCAGCTCGGACACGGGTACGCAGTATTTT. Amino acids: CASSSDTGTQYF. The whole variable domain, filled in from reference TRBV7-9 and TRBJ2-3, reads DTGVSQNPRHKITKRGQNVTFRCDPISEHNRLYWYRQTLGQGPEFLTYFQNEAQLEKSRLLSDRFSAERPKGSFSTLEIQRTEQGDSAMYLCASSSDTGTQYFGPGTRLTVL.

The chain has TRBV4-2 and TRBJ2-2; TRBD1 might be the D (5 bases). CDR3 length equals 13 residues. Looked up from germline, CDR1 is LGHNA and CDR2 is YNFKEQ. Trimming shortened V by 4 bases and J by 10 bases, and 13 bases separated the two germline ends. The CDR3 DNA follows: TGTGCCAGCAGCCGGACACTCATCCAGGAGCTGTTTTTT. This sequence encodes CASSRTLIQELFF.

The chain combines TRBV7-9 with TRBJ1-2, with 9 bases matching TRBD1. Germline V gene lookup returns CDR1 SEHNR and CDR2 FQNEAQ (reference sequence). Germline trimming cut 4 bases from V and 4 bases from J; bases unmatched to any gene: 4. The CDR3 totals 14 residues. CDR3 in amino acids: CASSSQTGGYGYTF. DNA for the CDR3: TGTGCCAGCAGCTCCCAGACAGGGGGCTATGGCTACACCTTC.

The chain employs TRBV27 and TRBJ2-7; 8 bases match TRBD2. Unmatched junction bases numbered 6, after V lost 2 bases and J lost 3 bases. CDR3 length equals 15 residues. The germline V gene has CDR1 MNHEY and CDR2 SMNVEV (reference sequence). The CDR3 region has the DNA TGTGCCAGCAGTTTAATCCCGGGACTAGGCTACGAGCAGTACTTC. It yields the protein CASSLIPGLGYEQYF.

This chain links TRBV7-3 with TRBJ1-5; TRBD1 aligns across 8 bases. Germline lookup yields CDR1 SGHTA and CDR2 FQGTGA. CDR3 length: 14 amino acids. J lost 5 bases, V lost 5 bases, and 5 bases had no gene match. The CDR3 region is CASSPTGGDQPQHF. DNA of the CDR3: TGTGCCAGCAGCCCTACAGGGGGGGATCAGCCCCAGCATTTT.

This chain links TRBV5-3 with TRBJ2-5, with 13 positions matching TRBD2. TRBV5-3 is designated an ORF whose function remains uncertain. The J segment lost 2 bases and the V segment lost 4 bases, leaving 8 bases of the junction unmatched. This CDR3 region has 17 residues. The CDR3 loop is CARSHLRLAGGQETQYF. In DNA form, the CDR3 reads TGTGCCAGAAGCCACCTTAGACTAGCGGGGGGTCAAGAGACCCAGTACTTC.

The J gene is TRBJ2-3, the V gene TRBV5-1, with 10 bases fitting TRBD1. The CDR3 loop spans 16 amino acids. J was trimmed by 0 bases and V by 2 bases; bases with no gene match: 3. Germline CDR1 SGHRS, CDR2 YFSETQ. The CDR3 DNA follows: TGCGCCAGCAGCTTTGACAGGGGGCAGAGCACAGATACGCAGTATTTT. Encoded protein: CASSFDRGQSTDTQYF.

The CDR3 is CASSLARGGNEKLFF. The CDR3 DNA is TGTGCCAGCAGCTTAGCTCGAGGGGGTAATGAAAAACTGTTTTTT. The rearrangement uses TRBV7-6 and TRBJ1-4; a possible D gene is TRBD1 (6 bases). Trimming removed 0 bases at V and 4 bases at J, with 9 bases between. This CDR3 spans 15 amino acids. Germline V gene lookup returns CDR1 SGHVS and CDR2 FNYEAQ.

This chain uses TRBV7-2 with TRBJ2-2, with 13 bases that match TRBD2. The CDR3 is 16 residues long. V lost 5 bases to trimming and J lost 7 bases; unmatched junction nucleotides: 7. Germline V CDR1 and CDR2: SGHTA, FQGNSA. CDR3 bases: TGTGCCAGCAGCCGGTCCACTAGCGGGGGGGACGGGGAGCTGTTTTTT. Its translation: CASSRSTSGGDGELFF.

This clone showed up just a few times. The chain links TRBV15 to TRBJ2-6; possibly TRBD2 for D (5 bases). Trimming took off 4 bases at V and 1 base at J, with 11 bases between the two ends. CDR1 is LNHNV, CDR2 YYDKDF, per germline (reference sequence). CDR3 length equals 16 residues. The CDR3 DNA is TGTGCCACCAGCATCACCCGGGGTTCTGGGGCCAACGTCCTGACTTTC. Translated, it gives CATSITRGSGANVLTF.

J is TRBJ2-3 and V is TRBV27, with 7 positions matching TRBD2. Per germline, CDR1 MNHEY and CDR2 SMNVEV (reference sequence). Unmatched junction bases numbered 4, after V lost 3 bases and J lost 1 base. There are 15 residues in the CDR3. The CDR3 DNA follows: TGTGCCAGCAGTTTCCTAGCGGATCGCACAGATACGCAGTATTTT. This codes for CASSFLADRTDTQYF.

This clone was picked up a small number of times. The gene calls are TRBV6-1 and TRBJ2-7; 7 positions match TRBD2. This CDR3 region has 14 residues. Germline lookup yields CDR1 MNHNS and CDR2 SASEGT. V shed 8 bases and J 5 bases; nucleotides not matched to a gene: 12. In DNA, the CDR3 is TGTGCCAGCGGGATAGGGCGGGAGAACAACGAGCAGTACTTC. Translation: CASGIGRENNEQYF.

The chain links TRBV29-1 to TRBJ2-3; a possible D gene is TRBD1 (5 bases). This CDR3 comprises 13 residues. Germline V CDR1 and CDR2: SQVTM, ANQGSEA. V lost 3 bases and J 3 bases, leaving 10 bases between the germline ends. CDR3: CSVDLPGTDTQYF. In DNA, the CDR3 is TGCAGCGTTGACCTCCCAGGGACAGATACGCAGTATTTT.

V gene TRBV6-1 combines with J gene TRBJ1-2; 7 bases are shared with TRBD1. With V trimmed by 1 base and J by 8 bases, 13 bases remained unmatched. The CDR3 consists of 16 residues. The germline V gene encodes CDR1 MNHNS and CDR2 SASEGT. CDR3 DNA sequence: TGTGCCAGCAGTGAAGGACAGGGTCGCGGGTCTAGAGGCTACACCTTC. Translating gives CASSEGQGRGSRGYTF.

The V call is TRBV7-3, the J call TRBJ1-1; 9 nucleotides match TRBD1. V was clipped by 5 bases and J by 5 bases; unmatched bases: 3. This CDR3 region has 13 residues. Germline V gene data show CDR1 as SGHTA and CDR2 as FQGTGA. Here the CDR3 DNA reads TGTGCCAGCAGCACTGACAGGGGGACTGAAGCTTTCTTT. It encodes CASSTDRGTEAFF.

CDR3 coding DNA: TGTGCCAGCAGCGCTACAGTCAACACTGAAGCTTTCTTT. This sequence encodes CASSATVNTEAFF. This chain uses TRBV6-1 with TRBJ1-1; D unclear. Germline values: CDR1 MNHNS, CDR2 SASEGT. The CDR3 totals 13 residues. The ends were cut back, 6 bases at V and 2 bases at J, with 10 bases in the middle.

J is TRBJ1-2 and V is TRBV7-9; no clear D. Trimming pared 5 bases from V and 7 bases from J, leaving 17 bases between. The CDR3 loop spans 14 amino acids. CDR1 SEHNR and CDR2 FQNEAQ come from the germline V gene (reference sequence). The DNA of the CDR3 is TGTGCCAGCAGCCCCGACGGAGAGAGAGGTGGCTACACCTTC. Translating gives CASSPDGERGGYTF. Full variable domain (outside the CDR3, taken from reference TRBV7-9 and TRBJ1-2): DTGVSQNPRHKITKRGQNVTFRCDPISEHNRLYWYRQTLGQGPEFLTYFQNEAQLEKSRLLSDRFSAERPKGSFSTLEIQRTEQGDSAMYLCASSPDGERGGYTFGSGTRLTVV.

This chain links TRBV11-2 with TRBJ2-5, with D tentatively TRBD2 (6 bases). CDR1 and CDR2 (germline): SGHAT, FQNNGV. V was pared by 8 bases and J by 4 bases, with 11 bases between. This CDR3 spans 12 amino acids. The CDR3 region has the DNA TGTGCCAGCGGAGGGAAGGGAGAGACCCAGTACTTC. The encoded protein is CASGGKGETQYF.